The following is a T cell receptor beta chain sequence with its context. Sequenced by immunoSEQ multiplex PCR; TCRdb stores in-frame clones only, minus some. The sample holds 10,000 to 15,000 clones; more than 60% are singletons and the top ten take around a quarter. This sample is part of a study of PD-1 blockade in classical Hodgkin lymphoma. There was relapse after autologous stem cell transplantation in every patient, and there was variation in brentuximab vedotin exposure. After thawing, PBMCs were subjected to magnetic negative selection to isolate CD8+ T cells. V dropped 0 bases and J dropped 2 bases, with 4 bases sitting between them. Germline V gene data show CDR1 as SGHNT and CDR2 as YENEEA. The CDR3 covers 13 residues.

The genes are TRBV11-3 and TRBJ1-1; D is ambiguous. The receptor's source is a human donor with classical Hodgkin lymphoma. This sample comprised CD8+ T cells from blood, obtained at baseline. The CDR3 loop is CASSLEANTEAFF. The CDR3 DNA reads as TGTGCCAGCAGCTTAGAGGCCAACACTGAAGCTTTCTTT.